Listed below are T cell receptor beta chains from one sample, sequenced in a study of T cell repertoires in cytomegalovirus infection. MiXCR, applied by TCRdb to the reads, yields one record per CDR3 protein. The sample yields 900,000 to 950,000 distinct CDR3 sequences, approximately 31% seen once. Antigens for these TCRs are unknown. The source was cultured CD8+ T cells from PBMCs, collected from culture after CMV antigen stimulation. The receptors stem from a human donor in good health (CMV status not recorded). Some clones in this sample may be carry-over from other donors' samples. Both conserved end residues are part of each CDR3. D genes are given only for firm matches. The size entry is marked missing in some rows and otherwise reads once, few, many or a size class.

>NA|TRBJ1-1|once|TRBV3-1
TGTGCCAGCAGCCCACGTTACTATAGGTACACTGAAGCTTTCTTT
CASSPRYYRYTEAFF
>NA|TRBJ2-3|few|TRBV27
TGTGCCAGCAGTTTACAGGGTAGGGGGGGAGATACGCAGTATTTT
CASSLQGRGGDTQYF
>NA|TRBJ2-3|many|TRBV7-8
TGTGCCAGCACCCCCCTTCTGGGGTTTGGAGATACGCAGTATTTT
CASTPLLGFGDTQYF
>TRBD1|TRBJ2-1|NA|TRBV29-1
TGCAGCGCGGCGGGACAGGGGACCTACAATGAGCAGTTCTTC
CSAAGQGTYNEQFF
>NA|TRBJ1-5|NA|TRBV6-2/TRBV6-3
TGTGCCAGCAGTTACTCCCAGGGACTCTATAGCAATCAGCCCCAGCATTTT
CASSYSQGLYSNQPQHF
>TRBD1|TRBJ1-5|NA|TRBV6-5
TGTGCCGTACGGCGGACAGGGAGGAATCAGCCCCAGCATTTT
CAVRRTGRNQPQHF
>NA|TRBJ2-4|few|TRBV14
TGTGCCAGCAGCCAAATGCATGGGAGAGGAGCATTAGCCAAAAACATTCAGTACTTC
CASSQMHGRGALAKNIQYF
>TRBD2|TRBJ2-3|many|TRBV7-2
TGTGCCAGCAGCTTAGTAGCGGGGTCAGATACGCAGTATTTT
CASSLVAGSDTQYF
>NA|TRBJ2-3|few|TRBV6-2/TRBV6-3
TGTGCCAGCAGAGTATCTACAGATACGCAGTATTTT
CASRVSTDTQYF
>NA|TRBJ1-2|NA|TRBV6-2/TRBV6-3
TGTGCCTGCAGTGACGGGGATAACTATGGCTACACCTTC
CACSDGDNYGYTF
>TRBD1|TRBJ1-3|NA|TRBV5-4
TGTGCCAGCAGGTCAACAGGGGGTTCTGGAAACACCATATATTTT
CASRSTGGSGNTIYF
>NA|TRBJ1-1|NA|TRBV6-2/TRBV6-3
TGTGCCAGCAGTCGTTGGGACGGCCTGGGGGTCTTT
CASSRWDGLGVF
>TRBD1|TRBJ1-4|NA|TRBV19
TGTGCCAGTAGTACGGGACAGCTCAATGAAAAACTGTTTTTT
CASSTGQLNEKLFF
>NA|TRBJ1-2|NA|TRBV5-5
TGTGCCAGCAGCGGAGGGTCCCGGGATGGCTACACCTTC
CASSGGSRDGYTF
>TRBD2|TRBJ2-5|NA|TRBV12-3/TRBV12-4
TGTGCCAGCAGTTTAAGATTTGTAGCGGGGAACCAAGAGACCCAGTACTTC
CASSLRFVAGNQETQYF
>TRBD1|TRBJ1-1|few|TRBV19
TGTGCCAGTAGTATAGTGGAACAGGGGGATGGAAGTACTGAAGCTTTCTTT
CASSIVEQGDGSTEAFF
>NA|TRBJ2-3|NA|TRBV20-1
TGCAGTGCTCAAAGGGGGGACAGTTTCTTCACAGATACGCAGTATTTT
CSAQRGDSFFTDTQYF
>NA|TRBJ1-5|NA|TRBV6-1
TGTGCCAGCAGTGAAGCGCTGTATCAGGGTCAGCCCCAGCATTTT
CASSEALYQGQPQHF
>TRBD1|TRBJ1-2|few|TRBV7-6
TGTGCCAGCAGCCCAGGGGGACTCAAAGCCCATGGCTACACCTTT
CASSPGGLKAHGYTF
>NA|TRBJ1-2|many|TRBV12-3/TRBV12-4
TGTGCCAGCACTCCCGGGCGGCCATCTAACTATGGCTACACCTTC
CASTPGRPSNYGYTF
>NA|TRBJ2-7|many|TRBV7-8
TGTGCCAGCAGCCCAGCCGGATCCCAGGCGGCTACGGGAGAGCAGTACTTC
CASSPAGSQAATGEQYF
>NA|TRBJ2-1|NA|TRBV6-5
TGTGCCAGCAGTTACCGGACCCTAGGTGAGCAGTTCTTC
CASSYRTLGEQFF
>TRBD1|TRBJ2-4|NA|TRBV10-3
TGTGCCATCGGTGAGGGGACAGCTGAAAACATTCAGTACTTC
CAIGEGTAENIQYF
>NA|TRBJ2-3|few|TRBV7-6
TGTGCCAGCAGCCCTGGGACAACTTCGGTCGAGACGCAGTATTTT
CASSPGTTSVETQYF
>TRBD1|TRBJ2-7|NA|TRBV4-1
TGCGCCAGCAGCCAAGTACAGGGGGACCCCTACGAGCAGTACTTC
CASSQVQGDPYEQYF
>NA|TRBJ1-2|many|TRBV6-5
TGTGCCAGCAGTTACTCGAGTTCAGGGGTGGGCTATGGCTACACCTTC
CASSYSSSGVGYGYTF
>NA|TRBJ2-2|NA|TRBV6-8
TGTGCCAGCAGTCCCGGTTGGGTCGCGAACACCGGGGAGCTGTTTTTT
CASSPGWVANTGELFF
>TRBD2|TRBJ2-7|NA|TRBV7-6
TGTGCCAGCAGCGATAGTCCGGGACTAGCGTTAGAGCAGTACTTC
CASSDSPGLALEQYF
>NA|TRBJ1-2|NA|TRBV20-1
TGCAGTGCTAGAGATAACACCAGAGAGTATGGCTACACCTTC
CSARDNTREYGYTF
>NA|TRBJ1-5|NA|TRBV4-1
TGCGCCAGCAGCCGCAACCCCGGTCCTGATCAGCCCCAGCATTTT
CASSRNPGPDQPQHF
>NA|TRBJ2-5|NA|TRBV7-8
TGTGCCAGCAGCCCCCATATATCGCGGGAGACCCAGTACTTC
CASSPHISRETQYF
>NA|TRBJ2-3|NA|TRBV6-1
TGTGCCAGCACCCAAGGCGCCACGCAGTATTTT
CASTQGATQYF
>NA|TRBJ1-1|many|TRBV6-2/TRBV6-3
TGTGCCAGCAGTTATTGGCCTGAAGCTTTCTTT
CASSYWPEAFF
>TRBD1|TRBJ1-2|many|TRBV12-3/TRBV12-4
TGTGCCAGCAGTTACCGAGATCAGGGGGTGTTAGGCTACACCTTC
CASSYRDQGVLGYTF
>TRBD1|TRBJ2-5|NA|TRBV4-1
TGCGCCAGCAGCCAAGGCCCGGCAGGGGGAAGAGAGACCCAGTACTTC
CASSQGPAGGRETQYF
>NA|TRBJ2-1|NA|TRBV4-1
TGCGCCAGCAGCCAAGTGGATCTTTACAATGAGCAGTTCTTC
CASSQVDLYNEQFF
>NA|TRBJ2-7|NA|TRBV20-1
TGCAGTGCTAGAGACCCGGGACACAGAGCCTACGAGCAGTACTTC
CSARDPGHRAYEQYF
>TRBD2|TRBJ2-7|NA|TRBV6-1
TGTGCCAGCCTTGCTAGCGGGGGAAGGAGCTACGAGCAGTACTTC
CASLASGGRSYEQYF
>NA|TRBJ1-3|few|TRBV27
TGTGCCAGCAGAGCGGGAGTCTCTGGAAACACCATATATTTT
CASRAGVSGNTIYF
>NA|TRBJ2-7|NA|TRBV6-5
TGTGCCAGCAGTTACTCGGTGGGGGGCCCGTGGGAGCAGTACTTC
CASSYSVGGPWEQYF
>NA|TRBJ2-1|NA|TRBV5-4
TGTGCCAGCAGCTTGAAGATGGGCGCGACCCACAATGAGCAGTTCTTC
CASSLKMGATHNEQFF
>NA|TRBJ2-3|few|TRBV6-2/TRBV6-3
TGTGCCAGCAATCCGGGACTGATAACAGATACGCAGTATTTT
CASNPGLITDTQYF
>TRBD1|TRBJ2-2|NA|TRBV6-6
TGTGCCAGCAGCTTTTCGACAGGGGCTACCGGGGAGCTGTTTTTT
CASSFSTGATGELFF
>NA|TRBJ2-1|few|TRBV27
TGTGCCAGCAGTTACAGTCTGGGGGGTGTATCTTATGAGCAGTTCTTC
CASSYSLGGVSYEQFF
>NA|TRBJ1-2|NA|TRBV6-6
TGTGCCAGCAGTTACTCTCTGCAAGACTATGGCTACACCTTC
CASSYSLQDYGYTF